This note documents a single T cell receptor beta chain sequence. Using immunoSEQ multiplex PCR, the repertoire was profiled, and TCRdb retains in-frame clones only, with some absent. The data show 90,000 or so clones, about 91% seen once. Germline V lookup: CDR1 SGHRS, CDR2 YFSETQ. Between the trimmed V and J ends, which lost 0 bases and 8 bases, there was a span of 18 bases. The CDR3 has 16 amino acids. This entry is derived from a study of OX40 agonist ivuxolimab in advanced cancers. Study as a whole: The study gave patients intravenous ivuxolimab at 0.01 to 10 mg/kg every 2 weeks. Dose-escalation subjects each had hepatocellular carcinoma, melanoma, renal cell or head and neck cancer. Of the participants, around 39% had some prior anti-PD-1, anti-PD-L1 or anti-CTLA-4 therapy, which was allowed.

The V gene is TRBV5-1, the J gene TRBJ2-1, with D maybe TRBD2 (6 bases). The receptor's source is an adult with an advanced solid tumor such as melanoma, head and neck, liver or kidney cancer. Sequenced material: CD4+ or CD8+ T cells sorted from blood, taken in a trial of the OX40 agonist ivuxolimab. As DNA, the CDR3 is TGCGCCAGCAGCTTGGTATTGCGGGCGCGGAGGGATGAGCAGTTCTTC. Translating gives CASSLVLRARRDEQFF.